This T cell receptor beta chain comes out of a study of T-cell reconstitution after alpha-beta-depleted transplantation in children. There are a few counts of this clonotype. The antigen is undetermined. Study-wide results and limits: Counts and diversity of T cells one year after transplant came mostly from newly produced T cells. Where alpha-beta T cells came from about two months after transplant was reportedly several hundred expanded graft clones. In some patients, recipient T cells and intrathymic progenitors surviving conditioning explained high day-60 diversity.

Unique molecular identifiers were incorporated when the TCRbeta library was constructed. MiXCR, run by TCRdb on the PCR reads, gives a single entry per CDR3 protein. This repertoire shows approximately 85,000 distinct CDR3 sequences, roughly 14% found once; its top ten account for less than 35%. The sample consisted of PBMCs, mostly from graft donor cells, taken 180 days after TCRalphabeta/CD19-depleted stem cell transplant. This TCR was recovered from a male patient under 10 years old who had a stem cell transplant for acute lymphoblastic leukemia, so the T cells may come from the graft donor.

CDR3 DNA: TGTGCCAGCAGTTTCGTAACCGGGGAGCTGTTTTTT. Translation gives CASSFVTGELFF. The chain links TRBV12-3 or TRBV12-4 to TRBJ2-2, with D unclear. Trimming stripped 3 bases from V and 5 bases from J, with 4 bases between. This CDR3 spans 12 amino acids.